This is a list of T cell receptor beta chains from one sample in a study of Graves' ophthalmopathy and Graves' hyperthyroidism. TCRdb redid the calling of the multiplex PCR reads with MiXCR, one entry per CDR3 protein. The sample has about 370,000 distinct CDR3 sequences, about 15% seen once. Sequenced input: peripheral blood. The receptors were sampled from an adult woman with stable Graves' hyperthyroidism. Both conserved end residues are part of each CDR3. Some rows have no size entry. The others give once, few or many, or a class for an expanded clone.

>TRBV7-6|TRBJ2-7|many
CASSVQLDSFTTYEQYF
>TRBV5-1|TRBJ2-5|.
CASSLGSGQETQYF
>TRBV3-1|TRBJ2-7|many
CASSQDGGNYEQYF
>TRBV6-2/TRBV6-3|TRBJ2-7|many
CASSYEATGTQFEVYEQYF
>TRBV4-1|TRBJ2-7|many
CASSQVGSGRAYEQYF
>TRBV6-5|TRBJ2-7|many
CASSYIGRSGEQYF
>TRBV28|TRBJ1-1|many
CASSLWRQGDTEAFF
>TRBV11-2|TRBJ2-1|once
CASSWSKAETKYF
>TRBV4-3|TRBJ1-1|many
CASSQARFAEAFF
>TRBV7-9|TRBJ1-5|.
CASSFPGKNQPQHF
>TRBV28|TRBJ2-7|many
CASRTLSYEQYF
>TRBV20-1|TRBJ2-7|many
CSARDGTYEQYF
>TRBV24-1|TRBJ2-2|many
CATSDLTSGVGELFF
>TRBV12-3/TRBV12-4|TRBJ2-7|.
CASSRDRSYYEQYF
>TRBV19|TRBJ1-2|many
CASSRSREYGYTF
>TRBV11-2|TRBJ2-5|many
CASSLGSGGPQETQYF
>TRBV28|TRBJ1-6|many
CASEGQGNSPLHF
>TRBV7-8|TRBJ2-7|many
CASSLEGYRESEQYF
>TRBV10-1|TRBJ1-6|many
CASSEGPLYNSPLHF
>TRBV2|TRBJ2-7|many
CASRELKPGLAGRDIYEQYF
>TRBV13|TRBJ2-7|many
CASSSRAGASSYEQYF
>TRBV3-1|TRBJ2-4|.
CASSQDGTGSNRDIQYF
>TRBV28|TRBJ2-7|many
CASSISGRSYEQYF
>TRBV6-1|TRBJ1-3|.
CASSPTRSGNTIYF
>TRBV6-5|TRBJ2-7|.
CASSYLQAGGRYEQYF
>TRBV25-1|TRBJ2-7|many
CASSDLTSGYEQYF
>TRBV12-3/TRBV12-4|TRBJ1-2|.
CASSPTRGRDYGYTF
>TRBV20-1|TRBJ1-1|many
CSAEDSRAGDTEAFF
>TRBV12-3/TRBV12-4|TRBJ2-5|many
CASSLALAGETQYF
>TRBV7-8|TRBJ1-5|many
CASSLALGNQPQHF
>TRBV12-3/TRBV12-4|TRBJ2-7|many
CASTRTGRIYEQYF
>TRBV19|TRBJ2-7|few
CASSRTRGYEQYF
>TRBV5-5|TRBJ2-7|many
CASSMWGQGFSYEQYF
>TRBV28|TRBJ1-1|many
CASSSPSGMNTEAFF
>TRBV6-1|TRBJ1-5|.
CASSERQGRWSNQPQHF
>TRBV6-2/TRBV6-3|TRBJ2-7|.
CASGPVAGADPRYEQYF
>TRBV7-3|TRBJ2-5|many
CASSFEYQETQYF
>TRBV12-3/TRBV12-4|TRBJ1-1|many
CASSHQGANTEAFF
>TRBV6-2/TRBV6-3|TRBJ2-2|many
CASSHTSGSFRGELFF